A single sample is the source of the 8 T cell receptor beta chains below, sequenced in a study of blood T cells in healthy people across ages. A second PCR, run for about 7 to 12 cycles, used a sample-barcoded 5' primer plus a J-beta primer mix. Via MiXCR, TCRdb re-called the 5' RACE reads, giving one row per CDR3 protein. The sample has about 970,000 distinct CDR3 sequences; roughly 47% are singletons. The specimen sequenced was blood. The receptors come from a woman in her sixties in good health.

V and J are TRBV20-1 and TRBJ2-1, with 12 nucleotides matching TRBD2. The germline V gene encodes CDR1 DFQATT and CDR2 SNEGSKA (reference sequence). The CDR3 totals 17 residues. Trimming removed 0 bases from V and 5 bases from J; junction bases left unmatched: 8. The CDR3: CSARDLILAGGHNEQFF. The CDR3 DNA sequence: TGCAGTGCTAGAGACTTAATACTAGCGGGAGGCCACAATGAGCAGTTCTTC.

The chain recombines TRBV7-2 with TRBJ2-1; TRBD1 agrees at 8 bases. The J segment lost 10 bases and the V segment lost 5 bases, leaving 10 bases of the junction unmatched. Per germline, CDR1 SGHTA and CDR2 FQGNSA. The CDR3 extends over 14 amino acids. CDR3 in amino acids: CASSPRTGLYEQFF. The CDR3 bases are TGTGCCAGCAGCCCACGGACAGGGTTGTACGAGCAGTTCTTC.

About this clonotype: One junction end disagrees with the germline gene, perhaps due to a read error. The chain joins TRBV20-1 to TRBJ2-5; the match to TRBD1 covers 7 bases. The DNA end is more similar to TRBJ2-7, so the J call may be wrong. Germline-derived CDR1 and CDR2 are DFQATT and SNEGSKA (reference sequence). The CDR3 length is 15 residues. The CDR3 DNA reads as TGCGGTGCTTCCGCCGGTGGAAGGGGGCAAAGCGAGCAGTACTTC. It is translated as CGASAGGRGQSEQYF.

The rearrangement joins TRBV15 to TRBJ1-2, with D tentatively TRBD1 (6 bases). The V gene lost 2 bases and the J gene lost 4 bases, with 17 bases spanning the gap. The V gene's germline CDR1 is LNHNV and CDR2 YYDKDF (reference sequence). The CDR3 contains 16 residues. CDR3 residues: CATSRSSAGAGYGYTF. The CDR3 bases are TGTGCCACCAGCAGATCTTCGGCGGGGGCAGGCTATGGCTACACCTTC. The complete variable domain, with remaining parts taken from reference TRBV15 and TRBJ1-2, reads DAMVIQNPRYQVTQFGKPVTLSCSQTLNHNVMYWYQQKSSQAPKLLFHYYDKDFNNEADTPDNFQSRRPNTSFCFLDIRSPGLGDTAMYLCATSRSSAGAGYGYTFGSGTRLTVV.

This clonotype occurred many times. This chain joins TRBV20-1 and TRBJ1-5; 10 bases are shared with TRBD1. This CDR3 spans 14 amino acids. The germline V gene encodes CDR1 DFQATT and CDR2 SNEGSKA (reference sequence). The V and J ends lost 5 bases and 8 bases, in that order; junction bases with no gene match: 9. The CDR3 is CSAVGTGDTEPQHF. The CDR3 nucleotides read TGCAGTGCTGTAGGGACAGGGGATACGGAGCCCCAGCATTTT.

This clonotype was recorded many times. V and J are TRBV28 and TRBJ2-7; no reliable D call. CDR1 and CDR2 (germline): MDHEN, SYDVKM. The germline V and J ends were trimmed by 3 bases and 6 bases, with 15 bases remaining between them. The CDR3 spans 14 residues. Here the CDR3 DNA reads TGTGCCAGCAGTTTCCCCAGCCCCCCGAGCGAGCAGTACTTC. It codes for CASSFPSPPSEQYF.

This clonotype showed up many times. The V and J genes are TRBV7-2 and TRBJ2-3; D gene unclear. This CDR3 spans 12 amino acids. The germline V gene has CDR1 SGHTA and CDR2 FQGNSA. Trimming left V 4 bases short and J 4 bases short, with 6 bases between. The DNA for the CDR3 is TGTGCCAGCAGCTCTTCATCAGATACGCAGTATTTT. Amino acid sequence: CASSSSSDTQYF.

The chain uses TRBV6-6 and TRBJ2-1, with D hard to call. The CDR3 contains 15 residues. Trimming shortened V by 5 bases and J by 2 bases, and 13 bases separated the two germline ends. Germline CDR1 MNHNY, CDR2 SVGAGI (reference sequence). Here the CDR3 DNA reads TGTGCCAGCAGTCAAGGCAGCGAAACCTACAATGAGCAGTTCTTC. Residues: CASSQGSETYNEQFF.